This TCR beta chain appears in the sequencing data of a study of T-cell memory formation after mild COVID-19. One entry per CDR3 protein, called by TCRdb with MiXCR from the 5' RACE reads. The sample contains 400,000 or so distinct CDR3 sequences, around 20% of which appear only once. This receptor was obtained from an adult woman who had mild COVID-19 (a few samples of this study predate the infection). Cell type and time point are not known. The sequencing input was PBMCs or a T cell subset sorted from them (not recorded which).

CDR3 sequence reads: CASSSGDRSTDTQYF. The CDR3 nucleotides read TGTGCCAGCAGTTCGGGAGACAGGTCCACAGATACGCAGTATTTT. The V gene is TRBV12-3 or TRBV12-4, the J gene TRBJ2-3; D possibly matches TRBD1 or TRBD2 (6 bases each). Trimming pared 4 bases from V and 2 bases from J, leaving 13 bases between. The CDR3 consists of 15 residues.